The sequence of this TCR beta chain was determined in a study of regulatory T cells in long-lasting Graves disease (dated by TCRdb to about 2021). With respect to the entire study: Persistent Graves' disease meant more than 5 years of antithyroid drug treatment with TSH receptor autoantibodies that stayed positive. Patients with persistent Graves' disease were compared with patients with newly diagnosed Graves' disease using TCR sequencing and RNA sequencing of peripheral blood. The study was registered as a clinical trial and conducted in China. A total of roughly 35 samples underwent TCR sequencing: about 13 from persistent and around 20 from newly diagnosed Graves' disease patients. Persistent Graves' disease patients in the clinical cohort had taken antithyroid drugs for 9 to 11 years on average. Paper-wide results and their limitations: Only peripheral blood was studied, because thyroid tissue, the primary lesion, was inaccessible. Compared with newly diagnosed patients, persistent Graves' disease patients had lower TCR Shannon entropy and fewer highly expanded clones, which suggests clonal expansion. A larger number of public clonotypes was shared among persistent patients (about 2,700) than among newly diagnosed patients (roughly 930). Only the TCR beta chain was sequenced and analyzed. TRBV28, TRBJ1-2 and TRBJ2-5 were preferentially used in persistent disease, while TRBV20-1 and TRBJ2-1 were favored in newly diagnosed disease. The authors noted that the small sample size was a limitation that may lower accuracy.

V loses 6 bases of germline sequence and J loses 2 bases, and the interval between the two ends is 23 bases. CDR1 and CDR2, per the germline V gene, are MDHEN and SYDVKM. CDR3 length: 17 amino acids, cysteine to phenylalanine. This entry keeps only the CDR3 DNA: 51 bases, framed from base 1. The method was multiplex PCR. TCRdb names Illumina HiSeq 4000 as the instrument used. iRepertoire HTBI primers and Arm-PCR amplification of CDR3 regions were used to construct TCR beta libraries. Before sequencing, the PCR products underwent gel purification. From the authors' description of their analysis: A total of some 60 TRBV and 14 TRBJ segments were identified across samples and were used for gene usage analysis of CDR3 amino acid clonotypes. COPE and FqMerger were used to merge the filtered high-quality paired reads into contigs. BLAST was used to align contigs to IMGT TRBV, TRBD and TRBJ reference genes, and CDR3 was defined according to IMGT. Clonotypes above 0.1% frequency were classified as highly expanded clones. Repertoire diversity was measured by Shannon entropy, and V-J evenness by the Gini coefficient. A clonotype found in more than one individual was treated as public. TCRdb trimmed the raw reads at Q25, called clones with MiXCR and kept productive beta chains. Each record represents a unique CDR3 protein, reported with the most common genes and DNA among its rows. In this record, the V and J calls reflect TCRdb's handling and not the investigators' own analysis. The sample has a few hundred thousand distinct CDR3 sequences on record, roughly a quarter of them singletons. Jointly, the top ten make up about a quarter of the sample.

This clonotype was picked up many times. Its target antigen remains unknown. Per-base quality was not reported, and no clone a single base away is much larger than it. The label giving this sample's time point can be read as: persistent/refractory GD, antithyroid drugs over 5 years with positive TRAb. RNA was extracted from PBMCs in TRIzol for both TCR sequencing and RNA sequencing. The diagnosis of Graves' disease followed American Thyroid Association guidelines. The patients came from an endocrinology department in Xi'an, China. From each patient, 8 to 10 milliliters of peripheral blood was collected into an EDTA anticoagulant tube. PBMCs were isolated by Ficoll Paque Plus density gradient separation without further T cell sorting. An Agilent 2100 Bioanalyzer and agarose gel were used to assess RNA quality, and a NanoDrop 2000 was used to measure RNA concentration.

The receptor was isolated from a female donor with Graves disease. The chain links TRBV28 with TRBJ2-7; D gene: possibly TRBD2, on 5 matching bases. Source: peripheral blood mononuclear cells (PBMCs), taken when the disease was refractory, from a patient treated with antithyroid drugs. The CDR3 reads as follows: CASSSRIIASRPYEQYF. The DNA sequence follows: TGTGCCAGCAGCTCTAGGATAATAGCGAGCAGGCCCTACGAGCAGTACTTC.